The 28 T cell receptor beta chains in this list originate from one sample, sequenced in a study of post-analysis software for immune sequencing data. Their recognized antigens are unknown. TCR beta cDNA libraries had unique molecular identifiers. MiXCR, applied by TCRdb to the PCR reads, yields one record per CDR3 protein. The repertoire holds hundreds of thousands of distinct CDR3 sequences, more than 50% seen once, with 11% in the top ten. Regarding the study as a whole: Patients showed TRBV5-6, TRBV5-1 and TRBV20-1 among several TRBV segments more frequent than in controls.

Source material: blood. These TCRs come from a girl aged 2 to 9 with multiple sclerosis.

The V gene is TRBV20-1, the J gene TRBJ1-4; possible D gene TRBD1, 5 bases. CDR3 size: 14 residues. V was pared by 3 bases and J by 7 bases, with 15 bases between. CDR1 and CDR2 from the germline V gene are DFQATT and SNEGSKA (reference sequence). CDR3: CSASPRAISEKLFF. CDR3 nucleotide sequence: TGCAGTGCTAGCCCCAGGGCGATAAGTGAAAAACTGTTTTTT.

This clonotype was detected a few times. The chain couples TRBV12-3 or TRBV12-4 to TRBJ2-3, with D uncertain. The CDR3 sequence is 14 residues long. V lost 5 bases, J lost 2 bases, and 11 bases lay in between. This CDR3 is CASSPAITTDTQYF. The CDR3 DNA reads TGTGCCAGCAGTCCCGCTATTACCACAGATACGCAGTATTTT.

The chain has TRBV5-1 and TRBJ1-1; the match to TRBD1 covers 8 bases. This CDR3 comprises 13 residues. V dropped 2 bases and J dropped 5; count of bases not matched to a gene: 2. Looked up from germline, CDR1 is SGHRS and CDR2 is YFSETQ. CDR3 sequence reads: CASSLQGETEAFF. The CDR3 bases are TGCGCCAGCAGCTTACAGGGGGAAACTGAAGCTTTCTTT.

CDR3 nucleotides: TGTGCCAGCAGTTCACTCCAAGGCGGTATGGTGAAGGACGAGCAGTACTTC. Translated: CASSSLQGGMVKDEQYF. V and J are TRBV27 and TRBJ2-7; D is undetermined. The germline CDR1 and CDR2 sequences are MNHEY and SMNVEV (reference sequence). V was trimmed by 4 bases and J by 5 bases, leaving 24 bases between them. The CDR3 loop spans 17 amino acids.

The chain carries TRBV7-8 and TRBJ2-4, with D tentatively TRBD1 or TRBD2 (5 bases each). The CDR3 spans 14 residues. Between the trimmed V and J ends, which lost 3 bases and 2 bases, there was a span of 8 bases. Germline V gene sequence: CDR1 SGHVS, CDR2 FQNEAQ. In DNA form, the CDR3 reads TGTGCCAGCAGCTTCAGGGAGACCAAAAACATTCAGTACTTC. It is translated as CASSFRETKNIQYF.

V and J are TRBV14 and TRBJ1-6; D gene uncertain. The CDR3 has 15 amino acids. Germline V gene sequence: CDR1 SGHDN, CDR2 FVKESK. The ends were cut back, 6 bases at V and 3 bases at J, with 12 bases in the middle. The CDR3 loop is CASSPMSDYNSPLHF. The CDR3 DNA is TGTGCCAGCAGTCCAATGAGTGACTATAATTCACCCCTCCACTTT.

This clonotype occurred once. The V call is TRBV5-1, the J call TRBJ2-1; 8 bases align to TRBD2. The V gene's germline CDR1 is SGHRS and CDR2 YFSETQ. The CDR3 has 16 amino acids. V lost 2 bases to trimming and J lost 1 base; unmatched junction nucleotides: 5. The CDR3 region is CASSFAGLESYNEQFF. The DNA of the CDR3 is TGCGCCAGCAGCTTTGCGGGACTAGAGTCCTACAATGAGCAGTTCTTC.

Comments on this clonotype: The germline gene is not matched at one end of the junction; a read error may be the cause. The V gene is TRBV27, the J gene TRBJ1-5; TRBD1 might be the D (6 bases). CDR1 is MNHEY, CDR2 SMNVEV, per germline (reference sequence). This CDR3 is 14 amino acids long. CDR3 loop: CTSRIQGLDQPQHF. CDR3 sequence (DNA): TGTACCAGCAGGATACAGGGTTTGGATCAGCCCCAGCATTTT.

The chain has TRBV7-2 and TRBJ1-1; D gene ambiguous. The germline V gene encodes CDR1 SGHTA and CDR2 FQGNSA. The CDR3 sequence is 13 residues long. V was cut by 2 bases and J by 1 base, with 5 bases left in between. In nucleotides, the CDR3 is TGTGCCAGCAGCTTAATAAGGAACACTGAAGCTTTCTTT. This encodes CASSLIRNTEAFF. The complete variable domain, with remaining parts taken from reference TRBV7-2 and TRBJ1-1, reads GAGVSQSPSNKVTEKGKDVELRCDPISGHTALYWYRQSLGQGLEFLIYFQGNSAPDKSGLPSDRFSAERTGGSVSTLTIQRTQQEDSAVYLCASSLIRNTEAFFGQGTRLTVV.

The sample holds a few counts of this clonotype. The genes are TRBV6-6 and TRBJ2-7; the D is unclear. This CDR3 has 14 residues. V lost 0 bases and J 5 bases, leaving 11 bases between the germline ends. CDR1 MNHNY and CDR2 SVGAGI come from the germline V gene (reference sequence). In DNA form, the CDR3 reads TGTGCCAGCAGTTACTCGAAAGGGTTTGACGAGCAGTACTTC. Protein sequence: CASSYSKGFDEQYF.

This clonotype has just a few counts. CDR3 protein: CASSRVGNTEAFF. DNA of the CDR3: TGTGCCAGCAGCCGGGTGGGGAACACTGAAGCTTTCTTT. The rearrangement links TRBV9 to TRBJ1-1; D remains ambiguous. Germline-derived CDR1 and CDR2 are SGDLS and YYNGEE. The CDR3 totals 13 residues. V was shortened by 4 bases and J by 1 base, with 8 bases between the two germline ends.

This clonotype came up a few times. V gene TRBV27 combines with J gene TRBJ2-5; no definite D call. Germline lookup yields CDR1 MNHEY and CDR2 SMNVEV (reference sequence). The CDR3 runs to 15 residues. Trimming took off 0 bases at V and 4 bases at J, with 12 bases between the two ends. CDR3 DNA: TGTGCCAGCAGTTTATCGAGGACCCCCCGAGAGACCCAGTACTTC. Residues: CASSLSRTPRETQYF.

This chain's CDR3 is CASSPIGSSYEQYF. The CDR3 DNA reads as TGTGCCAGCAGCCCAATCGGGAGTTCCTACGAGCAGTACTTC. The V and J genes are TRBV7-3 and TRBJ2-7; D may be TRBD2 (6 bases). V lost 5 bases and J 1 base, leaving 12 bases between the germline ends. The CDR3 has 14 amino acids. The germline V gene has CDR1 SGHTA and CDR2 FQGTGA.

This clonotype showed up just a few times. The chain recombines TRBV20-1 with TRBJ2-7; 7 bases are shared with TRBD2. Unmatched junction bases numbered 16, after V lost 5 bases and J lost 6 bases. The CDR3 length is 15 residues. Germline values: CDR1 DFQATT, CDR2 SNEGSKA (reference sequence). CDR3 amino acids: CSAGIVETSSREQYF. The CDR3 DNA reads as TGCAGTGCTGGGATTGTCGAGACTAGCTCTCGCGAGCAGTACTTC.

The V call is TRBV28, the J call TRBJ2-3; possible D gene TRBD2, 7 bases. The CDR3 totals 15 residues. V dropped 5 bases and J dropped 2 bases, with 14 bases sitting between them. Germline V gene data show CDR1 as MDHEN and CDR2 as SYDVKM. CDR3 DNA sequence: TGTGCCAGCAGTCGAGGGGGGGACTACACAGATACGCAGTATTTT. Translating it yields CASSRGGDYTDTQYF.

The genes are TRBV7-2 and TRBJ1-4; a possible D gene is TRBD1 (6 bases). Trimming removed 6 bases from V and 8 bases from J, with 13 bases in between. This CDR3 region has 13 residues. The germline V gene encodes CDR1 SGHTA and CDR2 FQGNSA. CDR3 nucleotides: TGTGCCAGCAGAGTACAGGGAAACGAAAAACTGTTTTTT. This translates into CASRVQGNEKLFF.

V and J are TRBV5-1 and TRBJ2-6, with D uncertain. Germline assignment: CDR1 SGHRS and CDR2 YFSETQ. The CDR3 is 14 residues long. Trimming stripped 5 bases from V and 4 bases from J, with 10 bases between. The CDR3 nucleotides read TGCGCCAGCAGAGACACCCCCGGGGCCAACGTCCTGACTTTC. Residues: CASRDTPGANVLTF. The full variable domain, completed using reference TRBV5-1 and TRBJ2-6, is KAGVTQTPRYLIKTRGQQVTLSCSPISGHRSVSWYQQTPGQGLQFLFEYFSETQRNKGNFPGRFSGRQFSNSRSEMNVSTLELGDSALYLCASRDTPGANVLTFGAGSRLTVL.

This chain links TRBV6-5 with TRBJ1-4; D gene ambiguous. The CDR3 runs 13 residues. V was cut by 7 bases and J by 4 bases, with 10 bases left in between. Germline-derived CDR1 and CDR2 are MNHEY and SVGAGI. CDR3 sequence: CASTKQINEKLFF. The CDR3 coding sequence is TGTGCCAGCACCAAACAGATTAATGAAAAACTGTTTTTT.

Concerning this clonotype itself: The junction does not match germline at one end; this may be a read error. This rearrangement joins TRBV6-5 to TRBJ2-5, with D uncertain. CDR1 is MNHEY and CDR2 is SVGAGI in the germline V gene. This CDR3 has 13 amino acids. DNA of the CDR3: TGTGCCAGCAGTTACTCCTTGTCAGAGACCCTGTACTTC. Its protein is CASSYSLSETLYF.

The CDR3 is CASSLRGGLAPNEQFF. CDR3 DNA: TGTGCCAGCAGCCTCCGGGGGGGGCTTGCCCCCAATGAGCAGTTCTTC. The chain carries TRBV2 and TRBJ2-1; 8 nucleotides line up with TRBD2. CDR3 length equals 16 residues. The V gene end was trimmed by 6 bases and the J gene end by 6 bases; junction bases not matched to a gene: 13. Germline V CDR1 and CDR2: SNHLY, FYNNEI. Combining the CDR3 with reference TRBV2 and TRBJ2-1 gives the whole variable domain EPEVTQTPSHQVTQMGQEVILRCVPISNHLYFYWYRQILGQKVEFLVSFYNNEISEKSEIFDDQFSVERPDGSNFTLKIRSTKLEDSAMYFCASSLRGGLAPNEQFFGPGTRLTVL.

The rearrangement links TRBV27 to TRBJ2-1; D perhaps matches TRBD2 (5 bases). The ends were cut back, 5 bases at V and 4 bases at J, with 12 bases in the middle. This CDR3 comprises 14 residues. Germline V gives CDR1 MNHEY, CDR2 SMNVEV (reference sequence). The CDR3 sequence is CASSPLGLYNEQFF. The CDR3 nucleotides are TGTGCCAGCAGTCCCCTCGGACTTTACAATGAGCAGTTCTTC.

V usage is TRBV3-1 and J usage is TRBJ2-1; D may be TRBD1 or TRBD2 (5 bases each). CDR1 and CDR2 (germline): LGHDT, YNNKEL (reference sequence). V was trimmed by 0 bases and J by 7 bases, leaving 7 bases between them. The CDR3 spans 13 residues. CDR3 in amino acids: CASSQDGGNEQFF. The CDR3 DNA reads TGTGCCAGCAGCCAAGATGGGGGAAATGAGCAGTTCTTC.

This clonotype was detected a few times. The V and J genes are TRBV10-3 and TRBJ2-1, with a tentative D call TRBD1 (6 bases). The CDR3 has 12 residues. Germline lookup yields CDR1 ENHRY and CDR2 SYGVKD. V was shortened by 10 bases and J by 7 bases, with 14 bases between the two germline ends. As DNA, the CDR3 is TGTGCCACCCAGGGGCCCAGAAATGAGCAGTTCTTC. It encodes CATQGPRNEQFF.

The rearrangement joins TRBV5-1 to TRBJ2-1; D ambiguous. CDR3 length equals 14 residues. Trimming stripped 4 bases from V and 7 bases from J, with 15 bases between. Germline CDR1 SGHRS, CDR2 YFSETQ. CDR3 residues: CASSTLSVRNEQFF. In DNA, the CDR3 is TGCGCCAGCAGCACACTGTCAGTTCGGAATGAGCAGTTCTTC.

The chain has TRBV7-9 and TRBJ1-1; D gene unclear. Germline CDR1 is SEHNR and CDR2 is FQNEAQ (reference sequence). The CDR3 totals 11 residues. V gave up 9 bases and J gave up 0 bases, with 5 bases separating them. The CDR3 DNA follows: TGTGCCAGTACCATGAACACTGAAGCTTTCTTT. This encodes CASTMNTEAFF.

The chain links TRBV6-5 to TRBJ2-1; weak D call: TRBD1 (5 bases). In germline, CDR1 is MNHEY, CDR2 SVGAGI. Trimming cost V 7 bases and J 4 bases, with 20 bases left between them. CDR3 length: 16 amino acids. CDR3 coding DNA: TGTGCCAGCACCCCCACCGGGCAGGGCTTATACAATGAGCAGTTCTTC. The encoded protein is CASTPTGQGLYNEQFF.

As for this clonotype: A much larger clone lies a single base off, so this may be a read error. This sequence joins TRBV6-2 or TRBV6-3 and TRBJ1-2, with 9 positions matching TRBD1. The CDR3 totals 13 residues. Germline V lookup: CDR1 MNHEY, CDR2 SVGEGT. Trimming cost V 10 bases and J 3 bases; bases outside gene matches: 6. The CDR3 loop reads CATSRDRDYGYTF. The CDR3 DNA is TGTGCCACCAGCAGGGACAGGGACTATGGCTACACCTTC.

Only a few counts were recorded for this clonotype. This sequence joins TRBV5-5 and TRBJ1-5; D remains ambiguous. Between the trimmed V and J ends, which lost 4 bases and 4 bases, there was a span of 12 bases. The CDR3 has 14 residues. Germline lookup yields CDR1 SGHKS and CDR2 YYEKEE (reference sequence). This CDR3 is CASSLGFQNQPQHF. The CDR3 bases are TGTGCCAGCAGCCTGGGATTTCAAAATCAGCCCCAGCATTTT.